This T cell receptor beta chain appears in the sequencing data of a study of T cells in Graves' hyperthyroidism and ophthalmopathy. Amplification targeted TCR beta CDR3 regions from RNA transcripts. The HTBI primer set was used in a first-round RT-PCR of the TCR CDR3. TCRdb independently ran MiXCR on the multiplex PCR reads; one entry per CDR3 protein. The sample records about 350,000 distinct CDR3 sequences, 12% to 15% being singletons. Investigators excluded patients with uncontrolled infection, other autoimmune disease, pregnancy or lactation. PBMCs came from over 8.5 ml fresh peripheral blood. Germline CDR1 SGHRS, CDR2 YFSETQ. Trimming shortened V by 4 bases and J by 5 bases, and 9 bases separated the two germline ends. CDR3 size: 12 residues.

Material for sequencing was blood. The chain has TRBV5-1 and TRBJ2-5, with D possibly being TRBD2 (5 bases). The receptor was isolated from a middle-aged woman with Graves' ophthalmopathy. The CDR3 is CASSRTEETQYF. CDR3 DNA: TGCGCCAGCAGCCGGACTGAGGAGACCCAGTACTTC.